The clone carrying this T cell receptor (beta chain) was seen at least ten times. This entry is derived from a study of T cells in Graves' hyperthyroidism and ophthalmopathy. The germline gives CDR1 KGHSY, CDR2 FQNENV. V lost 9 bases and J 2 bases, leaving 14 bases between the germline ends. This CDR3 is 13 amino acids long. RNA transcripts yielded amplified TCR beta CDR3 regions. When the TCR CDR3 underwent first-round RT-PCR, the HTBI primer set was used. MiXCR, run by TCRdb on the multiplex PCR reads, gives a single entry per CDR3 protein. The data contain hundreds of thousands of distinct CDR3 sequences, over 35% of them seen just once; the ten biggest clones take up around 31%.

V gene TRBV16 combines with J gene TRBJ2-7; no clear D. The sequence came from a woman in her forties with Graves' hyperthyroidism. The sample was blood. CDR3 protein: CASTLAVPYEQYF. CDR3 bases: TGTGCCAGTACGTTGGCAGTCCCCTACGAGCAGTACTTC.